This T cell receptor (beta chain) was sequenced for a study of T cell changes during pregnancy in multiple sclerosis. The assay was immunoSEQ multiplex PCR, and TCRdb's table has in-frame clones only and misses some. The sample gives around 56,000 clones, approximately 91% of which show up once; 0.38% is in the top ten. The clonotype originates from a female donor with multiple sclerosis, enrolled in a pregnancy study. Material: CD4+ T cells from peripheral blood mononuclear cells, obtained in the third trimester of pregnancy.

CDR3 amino acids: CASSLNSGKGGYTF. As DNA, the CDR3 is TGTGCCAGCAGCTTAAACTCGGGGAAGGGTGGCTACACCTTC. The V gene is TRBV7-2, the J gene TRBJ1-2, with no clear D. The CDR3 contains 14 residues. With 2 bases removed from V and 7 bases from J, the gap between germline ends came to 14 bases. Germline values: CDR1 SGHTA, CDR2 FQGNSA.